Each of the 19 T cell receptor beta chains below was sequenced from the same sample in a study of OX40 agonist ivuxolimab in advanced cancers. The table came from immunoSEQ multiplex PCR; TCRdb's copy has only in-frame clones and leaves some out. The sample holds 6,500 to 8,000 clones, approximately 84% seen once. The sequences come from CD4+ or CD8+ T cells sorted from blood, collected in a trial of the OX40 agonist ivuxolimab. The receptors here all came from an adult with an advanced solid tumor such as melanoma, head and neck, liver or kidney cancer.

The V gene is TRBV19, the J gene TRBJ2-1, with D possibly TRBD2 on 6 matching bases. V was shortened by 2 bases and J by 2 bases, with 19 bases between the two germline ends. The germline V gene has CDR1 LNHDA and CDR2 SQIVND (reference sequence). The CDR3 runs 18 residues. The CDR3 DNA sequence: TGTGCCAGTAGTATATCGGGTCCGGGACTCCTTGCCTACAATGAGCAGTTCTTC. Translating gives CASSISGPGLLAYNEQFF.

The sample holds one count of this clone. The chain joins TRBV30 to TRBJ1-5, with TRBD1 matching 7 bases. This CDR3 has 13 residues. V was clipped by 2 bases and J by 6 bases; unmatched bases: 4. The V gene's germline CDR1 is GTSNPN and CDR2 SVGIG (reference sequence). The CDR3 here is CAWSTGVSQPQHF. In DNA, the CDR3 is TGTGCCTGGAGTACAGGGGTGAGTCAGCCCCAGCATTTT.

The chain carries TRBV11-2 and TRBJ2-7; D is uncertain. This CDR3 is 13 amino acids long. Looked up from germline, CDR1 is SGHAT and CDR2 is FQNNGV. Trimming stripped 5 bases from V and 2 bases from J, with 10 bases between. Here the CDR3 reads CASSRRTPYEQYF. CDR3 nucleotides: TGTGCCAGCAGCCGAAGAACCCCCTACGAGCAGTACTTC. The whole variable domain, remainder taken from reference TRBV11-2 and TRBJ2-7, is EAGVAQSPRYKIIEKRQSVAFWCNPISGHATLYWYQQILGQGPKLLIQFQNNGVVDDSQLPKDRFSAERLKGVDSTLKIQPAKLEDSAVYLCASSRRTPYEQYFGPGTRLTVT.

CDR3 sequence (DNA): TGTGCCAGCAGCCAGGTAGGTAATTCACCCCTCCACTTT. This codes for CASSQVGNSPLHF. The chain has TRBV6-4 and TRBJ1-6, with D unresolved. The CDR3 length is 13 residues. V was pared by 6 bases and J by 6 bases, with 9 bases between. In germline, CDR1 is MRHNA, CDR2 SNTAGT.

CDR3 in DNA: TGCGCCAGCAGTCAACGGTTGGGGATTCGCAATCAGCCCCAGCATTTT. Protein product: CASSQRLGIRNQPQHF. This chain connects TRBV23-1 to TRBJ1-5, with unresolved D. TRBV23-1 is given ORF status, its function remaining uncertain. Trimming shortened V by 2 bases and J by 2 bases, and 13 bases separated the two germline ends. The CDR3 is 16 residues long.

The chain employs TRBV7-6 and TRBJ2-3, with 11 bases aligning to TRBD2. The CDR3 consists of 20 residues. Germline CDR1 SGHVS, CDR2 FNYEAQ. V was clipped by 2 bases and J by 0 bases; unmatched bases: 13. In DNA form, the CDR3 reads TGTGCCAGCAGCTTATTGGAGGGTAAATGGACTAGCGGGAGCACAGATACGCAGTATTTT. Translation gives CASSLLEGKWTSGSTDTQYF.

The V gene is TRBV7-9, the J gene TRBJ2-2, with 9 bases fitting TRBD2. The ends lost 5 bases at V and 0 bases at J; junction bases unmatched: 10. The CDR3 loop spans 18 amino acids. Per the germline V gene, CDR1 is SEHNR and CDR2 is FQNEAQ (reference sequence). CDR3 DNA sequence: TGTGCCAGCAGCCCAAATCCCCTAGCGGGACCGAACACCGGGGAGCTGTTTTTT. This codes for CASSPNPLAGPNTGELFF.

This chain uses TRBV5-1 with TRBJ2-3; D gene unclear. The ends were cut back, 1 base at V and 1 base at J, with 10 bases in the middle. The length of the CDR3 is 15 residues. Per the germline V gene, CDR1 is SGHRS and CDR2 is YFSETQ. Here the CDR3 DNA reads TGCGCCAGCAGCTTGTTTGGGTTCGGCACAGATACGCAGTATTTT. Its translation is CASSLFGFGTDTQYF. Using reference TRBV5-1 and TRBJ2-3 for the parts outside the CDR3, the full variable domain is KAGVTQTPRYLIKTRGQQVTLSCSPISGHRSVSWYQQTPGQGLQFLFEYFSETQRNKGNFPGRFSGRQFSNSRSEMNVSTLELGDSALYLCASSLFGFGTDTQYFGPGTRLTVL.

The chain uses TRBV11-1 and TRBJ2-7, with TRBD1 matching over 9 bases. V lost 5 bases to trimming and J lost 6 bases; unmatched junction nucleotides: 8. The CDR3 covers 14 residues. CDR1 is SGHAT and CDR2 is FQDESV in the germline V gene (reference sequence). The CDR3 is CASSGYRGLGEQYF. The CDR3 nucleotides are TGTGCCAGCAGCGGTTACAGGGGGCTGGGCGAGCAGTACTTC.

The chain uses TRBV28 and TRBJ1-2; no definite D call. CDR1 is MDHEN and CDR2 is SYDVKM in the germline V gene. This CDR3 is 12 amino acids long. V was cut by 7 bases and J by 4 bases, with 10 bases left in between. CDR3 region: CASKARFYGYTF. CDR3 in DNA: TGTGCCAGCAAGGCTAGATTCTATGGCTACACCTTC.

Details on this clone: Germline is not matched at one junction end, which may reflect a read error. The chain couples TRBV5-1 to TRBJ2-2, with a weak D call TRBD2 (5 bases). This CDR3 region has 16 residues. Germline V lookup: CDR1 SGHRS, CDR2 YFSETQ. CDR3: CASSFGLADSTAELFF. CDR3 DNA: TGCGCCAGCAGCTTTGGGCTAGCAGACTCCACCGCGGAGCTGTTTTTT.

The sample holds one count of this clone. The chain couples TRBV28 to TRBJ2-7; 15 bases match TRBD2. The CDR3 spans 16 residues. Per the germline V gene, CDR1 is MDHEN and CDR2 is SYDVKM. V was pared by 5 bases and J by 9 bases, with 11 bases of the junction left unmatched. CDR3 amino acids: CASSKRTSGRAQPQYF. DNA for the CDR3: TGTGCCAGCAGTAAACGGACTAGCGGGAGGGCTCAACCGCAGTACTTC.

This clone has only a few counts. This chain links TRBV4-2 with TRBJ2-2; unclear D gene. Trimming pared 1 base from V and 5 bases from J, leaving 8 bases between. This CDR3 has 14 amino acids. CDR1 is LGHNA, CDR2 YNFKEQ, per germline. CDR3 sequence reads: CASSQGSRTGELFF. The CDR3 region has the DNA TGTGCCAGCAGCCAAGGGTCGCGGACCGGGGAGCTGTTTTTT.

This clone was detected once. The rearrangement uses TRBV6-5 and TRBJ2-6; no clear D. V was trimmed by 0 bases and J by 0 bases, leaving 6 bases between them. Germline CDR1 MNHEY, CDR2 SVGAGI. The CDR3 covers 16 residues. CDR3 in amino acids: CASSYSGTSGANVLTF. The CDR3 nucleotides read TGTGCCAGCAGTTACTCGGGAACCTCTGGGGCCAACGTCCTGACTTTC.

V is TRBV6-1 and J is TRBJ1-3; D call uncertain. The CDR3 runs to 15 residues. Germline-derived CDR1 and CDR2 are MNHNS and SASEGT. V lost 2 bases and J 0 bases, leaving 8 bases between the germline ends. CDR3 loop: CASSEREPSGNTIYF. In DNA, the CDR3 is TGTGCCAGCAGTGAACGAGAACCCTCTGGAAACACCATATATTTT.

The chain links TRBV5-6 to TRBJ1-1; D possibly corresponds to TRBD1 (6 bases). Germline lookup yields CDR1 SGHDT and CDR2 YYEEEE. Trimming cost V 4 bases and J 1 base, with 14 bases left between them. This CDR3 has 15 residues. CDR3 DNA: TGTGCCAGCAGCCCGGGGAGGGACACGAACACTGAAGCTTTCTTT. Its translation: CASSPGRDTNTEAFF.

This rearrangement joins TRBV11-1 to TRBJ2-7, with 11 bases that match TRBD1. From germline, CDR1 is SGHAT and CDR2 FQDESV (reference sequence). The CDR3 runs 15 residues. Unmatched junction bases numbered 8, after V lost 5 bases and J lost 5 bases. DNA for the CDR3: TGTGCCAGCAGCGCCGGACAGGGGGCGGTGAACGAGCAGTACTTC. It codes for CASSAGQGAVNEQYF.

The chain's CDR3 is CASSTTGFWANQPQHF. CDR3 in DNA: TGTGCCAGCAGTACCACAGGGTTTTGGGCCAATCAGCCCCAGCATTTT. The chain carries TRBV27 and TRBJ1-5, with D perhaps matching TRBD1 (6 bases). Germline V gives CDR1 MNHEY, CDR2 SMNVEV (reference sequence). The CDR3 consists of 16 residues. V lost 5 bases and J 3 bases, leaving 17 bases between the germline ends.

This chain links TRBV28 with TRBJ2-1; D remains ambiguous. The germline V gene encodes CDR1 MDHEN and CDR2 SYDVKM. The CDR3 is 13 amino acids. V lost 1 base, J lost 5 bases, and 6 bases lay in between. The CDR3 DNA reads TGTGCCAGCAGTTTATCCCGAGACAATGAGCAGTTCTTC. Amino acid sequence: CASSLSRDNEQFF.